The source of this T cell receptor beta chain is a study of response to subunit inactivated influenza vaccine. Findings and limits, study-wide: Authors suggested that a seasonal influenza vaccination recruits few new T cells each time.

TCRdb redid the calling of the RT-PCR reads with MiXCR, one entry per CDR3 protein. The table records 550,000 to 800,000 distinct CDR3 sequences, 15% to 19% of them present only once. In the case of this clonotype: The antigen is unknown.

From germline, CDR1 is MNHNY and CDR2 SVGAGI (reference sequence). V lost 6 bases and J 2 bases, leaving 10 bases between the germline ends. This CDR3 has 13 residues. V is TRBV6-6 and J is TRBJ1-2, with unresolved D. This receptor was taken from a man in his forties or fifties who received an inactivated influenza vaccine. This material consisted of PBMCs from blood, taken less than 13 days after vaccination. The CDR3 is CASSSDANYGYTF. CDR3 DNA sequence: TGTGCCAGCAGCTCGGACGCAAACTATGGCTACACCTTC.